A selection of T cell receptor beta chains follows, all from one sample in a study of shared clonotypes between healthy human individuals. Assay used: immunoSEQ multiplex PCR; TCRdb lists only in-frame clones, some missing. The data contain 2 million or so clones, 85% to 95% of them singletons. Sequencing used naive CD8+ T cells sorted from blood. The receptor source for this set is a young man in good health. CDR3s include the opening cysteine and the closing phenylalanine or tryptophan. A D gene is named only where the DNA matches it firmly. Where a row states a size, it is once, few, many or the class of an expanded clone; other rows omit it.

V: TRBV6-4
D: TRBD1
J: TRBJ1-2
size: NA
CDR3: CASSDSQGALFGYTF
DNA: TGTGCCAGCAGTGACTCGCAGGGGGCGCTCTTCGGCTACACCTTC

V: TRBV10-3
D: NA
J: TRBJ2-2
size: NA
CDR3: CAIRRGLAGIANTGELFF
DNA: TGTGCCATCCGTAGGGGGCTAGCGGGTATCGCGAACACCGGGGAGCTGTTTTTT

V: TRBV4-1
D: NA
J: TRBJ1-1
size: NA
CDR3: CASSQGREDVNTEAFF
DNA: TGCGCCAGCAGCCAAGGTCGGGAGGATGTGAACACTGAAGCTTTCTTT

V: TRBV2
D: TRBD2
J: TRBJ2-2
size: once
CDR3: CASSEALPSGIGGTGELFF
DNA: TGTGCCAGCAGTGAAGCGCTTCCTAGCGGGATAGGAGGCACCGGGGAGCTGTTTTTT

V: TRBV7-8
D: NA
J: TRBJ1-1
size: NA
CDR3: CASSLERGNTEAFF
DNA: TGTGCCAGCAGCTTAGAAAGGGGGAACACTGAAGCTTTCTTT

V: TRBV10-1
D: TRBD1
J: TRBJ2-1
size: NA
CDR3: CASSGGGTGGIYNEQFF
DNA: TGCGCCAGCAGTGGAGGAGGGACAGGGGGTATTTACAATGAGCAGTTCTTC

V: TRBV5-6
D: NA
J: TRBJ1-1
size: once
CDR3: CASSWVQGPEAFF
DNA: TGTGCCAGCAGCTGGGTACAGGGACCTGAAGCTTTCTTT

V: TRBV30
D: TRBD1
J: TRBJ1-5
size: few
CDR3: CAWTPGQGNQPQHF
DNA: TGTGCCTGGACACCGGGACAGGGGAATCAGCCCCAGCATTTT

V: TRBV7-9
D: NA
J: TRBJ1-2
size: NA
CDR3: CASTGPYGYTF
DNA: TGTGCCAGCACAGGGCCATACGGCTACACCTTC

V: TRBV25-1
D: NA
J: TRBJ2-7
size: NA
CDR3: CASSDHRGPGGEQYF
DNA: TGTGCCAGCAGCGATCACCGGGGGCCGGGCGGGGAGCAGTACTTC

V: TRBV4-1
D: NA
J: TRBJ2-3
size: NA
CDR3: CASSQDGDTQYF
DNA: TGCGCCAGCAGCCAAGACGGGGATACGCAGTATTTT

V: TRBV27
D: NA
J: TRBJ2-5
size: NA
CDR3: CASSPITGRQETQYF
DNA: TGTGCCAGCAGCCCAATTACAGGGCGGCAAGAGACCCAGTACTTC

V: TRBV5-6
D: NA
J: TRBJ1-5
size: NA
CDR3: CASSLGGDQPQHF
DNA: TGTGCCAGCAGCTTGGGCGGAGATCAGCCCCAGCATTTT

V: TRBV6-5
D: NA
J: TRBJ2-7
size: NA
CDR3: CASSGSSYEQYF
DNA: TGTGCCAGCAGTGGGAGCTCCTACGAGCAGTACTTC

V: TRBV7-8
D: NA
J: TRBJ1-1
size: NA
CDR3: CASSILQDANTEAFF
DNA: TGTGCCAGCAGCATACTACAGGACGCGAACACTGAAGCTTTCTTT

V: TRBV6-5
D: NA
J: TRBJ2-7
size: NA
CDR3: CASSLASLSYEQYF
DNA: TGTGCCAGCAGTCTAGCAAGTCTCTCCTACGAGCAGTACTTC

V: TRBV9
D: NA
J: TRBJ1-3
size: NA
CDR3: CASSADGGGAGNTIYF
DNA: TGTGCCAGCAGCGCAGATGGTGGGGGCGCTGGAAACACCATATATTTT

V: TRBV4-3
D: NA
J: TRBJ2-1
size: NA
CDR3: CASSQDDREQFF
DNA: TGCGCCAGCAGCCAAGATGACCGAGAGCAGTTCTTC

V: TRBV15
D: TRBD2
J: TRBJ2-1
size: NA
CDR3: CATSTWTSGNNEQFF
DNA: TGTGCCACCAGCACCTGGACTAGCGGTAACAATGAGCAGTTCTTC

V: TRBV6-1
D: NA
J: TRBJ2-1
size: NA
CDR3: CASRVDRSSYNEQFF
DNA: TGTGCCAGCAGGGTAGACAGAAGCTCCTACAATGAGCAGTTCTTC

V: TRBV5-1
D: TRBD1
J: TRBJ1-2
size: NA
CDR3: CASSLAVYRRGRMDDGYTF
DNA: TGCGCCAGCAGCTTGGCCGTTTACCGCAGGGGGCGAATGGATGATGGCTACACCTTC

V: TRBV11-2
D: NA
J: TRBJ1-2
size: NA
CDR3: CASSSSNYGYTF
DNA: TGTGCCAGCAGCTCTTCAAATTATGGCTACACCTTC

V: TRBV21-1
D: NA
J: TRBJ1-5
size: NA
CDR3: CASSKYRTGREDSNQPQHF
DNA: TGTGCCAGCAGCAAATATCGGACAGGGAGGGAGGATAGCAATCAGCCCCAGCATTTT

V: TRBV5-6
D: NA
J: TRBJ1-5
size: NA
CDR3: CASSFGGIYQPQHF
DNA: TGTGCCAGCAGCTTTGGGGGGATTTATCAGCCCCAGCATTTT

V: TRBV7-9
D: NA
J: TRBJ1-6
size: NA
CDR3: CASSYRDSSYNSPLHF
DNA: TGTGCCAGCAGCTACAGGGATAGCTCCTATAATTCACCCCTCCACTTT

V: TRBV5-8
D: NA
J: TRBJ2-7
size: NA
CDR3: CASSLTDPFYEQYF
DNA: TGTGCCAGCAGCTTGACAGATCCGTTCTACGAGCAGTACTTC

V: TRBV7-9
D: NA
J: TRBJ2-1
size: NA
CDR3: CASSLVVGGKSSYNEQFF
DNA: TGTGCCAGCAGCTTAGTGGTTGGAGGAAAAAGCTCCTACAATGAGCAGTTCTTC

V: TRBV27
D: NA
J: TRBJ1-5
size: NA
CDR3: CASSLSVNQPQHF
DNA: TGTGCCAGCAGTTTATCTGTAAATCAGCCCCAGCATTTT

V: TRBV6-6
D: NA
J: TRBJ2-7
size: NA
CDR3: CASREGLLVSGEQYF
DNA: TGTGCCAGCAGGGAGGGGCTACTGGTTTCCGGCGAGCAGTACTTC

V: TRBV10-2
D: NA
J: TRBJ2-7
size: NA
CDR3: CASSDASGGYEQYF
DNA: TGCGCCAGCAGTGATGCCTCCGGGGGCTACGAGCAGTACTTC

V: TRBV14
D: TRBD2
J: TRBJ2-5
size: NA
CDR3: CASSQPASGRQETQYF
DNA: TGTGCCAGCAGCCAACCGGCTAGCGGGAGGCAAGAGACCCAGTACTTC

V: TRBV28
D: NA
J: TRBJ1-2
size: NA
CDR3: CASSPVGGALDYGYTF
DNA: TGTGCCAGCAGTCCTGTGGGGGGGGCGTTAGACTATGGCTACACCTTC

V: TRBV11-2
D: NA
J: TRBJ2-2
size: NA
CDR3: CASSLYSAGVIGELFF
DNA: TGTGCCAGCAGCCTCTACTCCGCAGGCGTGATCGGGGAGCTGTTTTTT

V: TRBV7-6
D: NA
J: TRBJ1-1
size: once
CDR3: CASSLPPGQGPLNTEAFF
DNA: TGTGCCAGCAGCTTACCTCCTGGGCAGGGGCCATTGAACACTGAAGCTTTCTTT

V: TRBV14
D: NA
J: TRBJ2-7
size: NA
CDR3: CASSPWGLAAYEQYF
DNA: TGTGCCAGCAGCCCCTGGGGGCTTGCGGCCTACGAGCAGTACTTC

V: TRBV10-2
D: NA
J: TRBJ2-7
size: NA
CDR3: CASRGTGSYEQYF
DNA: TGCGCCAGCAGGGGGACGGGCTCCTACGAGCAGTACTTC

V: TRBV5-1
D: TRBD2
J: TRBJ2-5
size: NA
CDR3: CASSWGLAGYQETQYF
DNA: TGCGCCAGCAGCTGGGGACTAGCGGGATACCAAGAGACCCAGTACTTC

V: TRBV5-1
D: NA
J: TRBJ1-1
size: NA
CDR3: CASSLREGYTEAFF
DNA: TGCGCCAGCAGCTTAAGGGAGGGATACACTGAAGCTTTCTTT

V: TRBV7-9
D: TRBD1
J: TRBJ1-1
size: NA
CDR3: CASSSSGGAAEAFF
DNA: TGTGCCAGCAGCTCGTCAGGGGGCGCGGCTGAAGCTTTCTTT

V: TRBV4-3
D: NA
J: TRBJ2-7
size: NA
CDR3: CASSHSTGRWYEQYF
DNA: TGCGCCAGCAGCCATTCTACGGGAAGGTGGTACGAGCAGTACTTC

V: TRBV4-1
D: NA
J: TRBJ2-5
size: NA
CDR3: CASSQGGAVGGPETQYF
DNA: TGCGCCAGCAGCCAAGGCGGGGCAGTAGGGGGGCCGGAGACCCAGTACTTC

V: TRBV4-1
D: NA
J: TRBJ2-7
size: NA
CDR3: CASSQETGTYEQYF
DNA: TGCGCCAGCAGCCAAGAGACGGGGACCTACGAGCAGTACTTC

V: TRBV15
D: TRBD2
J: TRBJ2-7
size: NA
CDR3: CATSRDRTSGGSYEQYF
DNA: TGTGCCACCAGCAGGGACAGGACTAGCGGGGGAAGCTACGAGCAGTACTTC

V: TRBV5-5
D: NA
J: TRBJ1-5
size: NA
CDR3: CASSLGSGPGPQHF
DNA: TGTGCCAGCAGCTTGGGCTCAGGGCCGGGGCCCCAGCATTTT

V: TRBV6-5
D: TRBD2
J: TRBJ2-1
size: NA
CDR3: CASSATGTINNEQFF
DNA: TGTGCCAGCAGCGCTACCGGGACTATCAACAATGAGCAGTTCTTC

V: TRBV7-8
D: NA
J: TRBJ2-1
size: NA
CDR3: CASSLDLNEQFF
DNA: TGTGCCAGCAGCTTAGACCTCAATGAGCAGTTCTTC

V: TRBV5-1
D: TRBD1
J: TRBJ1-1
size: NA
CDR3: CASSSPGQGYSLAEAFF
DNA: TGCGCCAGCAGCTCTCCGGGACAGGGTTATTCGTTAGCTGAAGCTTTCTTT

V: TRBV12-5
D: NA
J: TRBJ1-2
size: NA
CDR3: CASGLVTGGRNYGYTF
DNA: TGTGCTAGTGGTTTGGTCACCGGGGGACGGAACTATGGCTACACCTTC

V: TRBV5-6
D: NA
J: TRBJ2-7
size: NA
CDR3: CASSLAQGFSYEQYF
DNA: TGTGCCAGCAGCTTGGCCCAGGGCTTCTCCTACGAGCAGTACTTC

V: TRBV29-1
D: NA
J: TRBJ2-7
size: NA
CDR3: CSVEAVNFVGYEQYF
DNA: TGCAGCGTTGAAGCCGTCAATTTCGTAGGCTACGAGCAGTACTTC

V: TRBV25-1
D: NA
J: TRBJ2-1
size: NA
CDR3: CASSIPSGTINEQFF
DNA: TGTGCCAGCAGTATACCCTCCGGGACAATCAATGAGCAGTTCTTC